This TCR beta chain was retrieved from a study of shared clonotypes between healthy human individuals. This clone was seen just once. TCRdb's table, derived via immunoSEQ multiplex PCR, lists solely in-frame clones and lacks some. This table has around 1.5 million clones, about 98% appearing once. The CDR3 runs 16 residues. Trimming removed 5 bases from V and 6 bases from J, with 23 bases in between. Germline V gene sequence: CDR1 SEHNR, CDR2 FQNEAQ (reference sequence). This clonotype was sampled from a man aged 25 to 45 in good health. This chain uses TRBV7-9 with TRBJ2-7, with D perhaps matching TRBD1 (6 bases). The sample consisted of naive CD4+ T cells sorted from blood. Documented subset: CD45RA+ positively selected. CDR3 nucleotides: TGTGCCAGCAGCCGGTCCGGTGGCCAGGGCAGGGGCGAGCAGTACTTC. It codes for CASSRSGGQGRGEQYF.